This T cell receptor (beta chain) was recovered during a study of cytomegalovirus exposure and HLA in healthy donors. The CDR3 is 14 residues long. CDR1 is SGHKS, CDR2 YYEKEE, per germline (reference sequence). The trim removed 4 bases at V and 5 bases at J, leaving 4 bases unmatched. Separate from the approximately 600-subject first cohort was the roughly 130-subject validation cohort, to which the donors belonged. Generated by immunoSEQ multiplex PCR, the TCRdb table keeps only in-frame clones and is missing some. This sample has about 130,000 clones; around nine tenths occur once, and the top ten carry about 3.5%. Study findings and constraints: Cytomegalovirus association was listed for approximately 160 TCR beta chains. According to reports, the classifier identified cytomegalovirus status with high specificity and sensitivity.

Worth noting for this clone: The target antigen is unknown.

The chain uses TRBV5-5 and TRBJ1-1; the match to TRBD1 covers 11 bases. Input material: PBMCs. This sequence was found in a man aged 30-40 years in good health and CMV-seronegative. CDR3 protein: CASSPGTGGTEAFF. In nucleotides, the CDR3 is TGTGCCAGCAGCCCTGGGACAGGGGGGACTGAAGCTTTCTTT.